The T cell receptor beta chain under discussion was sequenced for a study of T cells expressing NK-cell markers. Study background: In sorted CD3+CD56+NKG2C+, CD3+CD56+NKG2C- and CD3+CD56-NKG2C+ T cells, TCR beta repertoires were obtained. Out of eight donors sequenced, seven tested HCMV-seropositive and the remaining one seronegative.

CDR1 SEHNR and CDR2 FQNEAQ come from the germline V gene (reference sequence). The CDR3 extends over 14 amino acids. Study results and caveats: Of CD8+ T cells, about 1.0-7.5% belonged to dominant NKG2C+ clonotypes in 5 to 7 donors.

No DNA is given; TCRdb re-called the 5' RACE reads and lists each CDR3 protein once. In total, the table holds 500,000 to 700,000 distinct CDR3 sequences. As to this clonotype: As yet, its antigen is unknown.

This receptor was taken from a man between 18 and 29 years old in good health. Specimen: blood T cells: a sorted CD56 or NKG2C T cell subset, CD4+ or CD8+ T cells, or bulk PBMC T cells (not recorded which). The gene calls are TRBV7-9 and TRBJ2-1; TCRdb proposes TRBD2, but this gene call is untestable without DNA. The chain's CDR3 is CASSLEGGDNEQFF.